One sample yielded the 19 T cell receptor beta chains listed below, sequenced in a study of T cell repertoires in cytomegalovirus infection (dated 2019 in TCRdb). Sequencing relied on an Illumina HiSeq 1500. TCRdb handled the public reads itself, with Q25 trimming in fastp and clone calling in MiXCR, and kept productive beta chains. Rows with one shared CDR3 protein collapse into an entry with the most common genes and DNA. In this sample the table shows roughly 640,000 distinct CDR3 sequences, 20% to 25% of which occur a single time. The ten largest clones add up to 7.5% to 9% of the sample. Sequenced input: CD8+ T cells from PBMCs. All receptors derive from a human donor in good health (CMV status not recorded). Some clones in this sample may be carry-over from other donors' samples.

This clonotype was observed a few times. The chain combines TRBV25-1 with TRBJ1-1, with 7 bases matching TRBD1. This CDR3 region has 14 residues. Trimming cost V 3 bases and J 4 bases; bases outside gene matches: 5. Germline loops: CDR1 MGHDK, CDR2 SYGVNS. The CDR3 region is CASSEGAGGTEAFF. The CDR3, as DNA: TGTGCCAGCAGTGAGGGGGCAGGGGGCACTGAAGCTTTCTTT.

This clonotype was recorded many times. The V and J genes are TRBV4-3 and TRBJ1-1; no clear D. Deletions cut 0 bases from V and 0 bases from J, with 8 bases between. From germline, CDR1 is LGHNA and CDR2 YSLEER. The CDR3 consists of 15 residues. The CDR3 region is CASSQERWVNTEAFF. DNA for the CDR3: TGCGCCAGCAGCCAAGAGAGGTGGGTGAACACTGAAGCTTTCTTT.

As regards this clonotype: A much larger clone lies a single base off, so this may be a read error. The gene calls are TRBV7-9 and TRBJ1-6; D is perhaps TRBD1 (6 bases). The V end was cut by 1 base, the J end by 4 bases, with 14 bases between. CDR3 length: 17 amino acids. The V gene's germline CDR1 is SEHNR and CDR2 FQNEAQ (reference sequence). The CDR3 is CASSLVIWDTYNSPLHF. The CDR3 DNA reads as TGTGCCAGCAGCTTAGTTATTTGGGACACTTATAATTCACCCCTCCACTTT.

Concerning this clonotype: This may arise from a read error, as a much more abundant clone is one base away. The chain is built from TRBV12-3 or TRBV12-4 and TRBJ2-4, with D perhaps matching TRBD1 (5 bases). The CDR3 runs 15 residues. The CDR3 bases are TGTGTCAGCAGTCCCACCAGGGTAGCCAAAAACATTCAGTACTTC. Protein product: CVSSPTRVAKNIQYF.

J is TRBJ1-2 and V is TRBV20-1; 7 nucleotides agree with TRBD1. The J segment lost 3 bases and the V segment lost 5 bases, leaving 12 bases of the junction unmatched. The CDR3 contains 15 residues. Germline V gene lookup returns CDR1 DFQATT and CDR2 SNEGSKA (reference sequence). The CDR3 DNA reads as TGCAGTGCTCGAGTGTGGGACAGCACCTACTATGGCTACACCTTC. Its translation: CSARVWDSTYYGYTF.

The sample holds many counts of this clonotype. The genes are TRBV7-2 and TRBJ1-2; no clear D gene. CDR3 length: 14 amino acids. CDR1 is SGHTA, CDR2 FQGNSA, per germline. Trimming took 5 bases from V and 5 from J, leaving 15 bases between them. The chain's CDR3 is CASSHPRVSYGYTF. The CDR3, as DNA: TGTGCCAGCAGCCACCCCCGGGTCTCTTATGGCTACACCTTC.

This clonotype was counted only a few times. The V call is TRBV6-2 or TRBV6-3, the J call TRBJ2-7; a weak D match, TRBD1 (6 bases). Trimming shortened V by 4 bases and J by 6 bases, and 10 bases separated the two germline ends. The CDR3 contains 12 residues. Germline CDR1 MNHEY, CDR2 SVGEGT. CDR3: CASSFTGREQYV. For the CDR3, the DNA is TGTGCCAGCAGTTTTACAGGGCGCGAGCAGTACGTC.

This clonotype was observed a few times. The rearrangement links TRBV27 to TRBJ1-2; the D gene is possibly TRBD1 (5 bases). The V end lost 4 bases, the J end lost 3 bases, and 15 bases lay between the germline ends. Germline lookup yields CDR1 MNHEY and CDR2 SMNVEV (reference sequence). The CDR3 covers 15 residues. DNA of the CDR3: TGTGCCAGCAGTTCGACTTGGGACGGATACTATGGCTACACCTTC. Translation: CASSSTWDGYYGYTF.

The chain is built from TRBV20-1 and TRBJ2-5, with D tentatively TRBD2 (6 bases). The V and J ends lost 0 bases and 0 bases respectively, with 8 bases between them. Germline CDR1 DFQATT, CDR2 SNEGSKA (reference sequence). The length of the CDR3 is 14 residues. CDR3 DNA sequence: TGCAGTGCTAGAGACCGGGAGTACCAAGAGACCCAGTACTTC. Residues: CSARDREYQETQYF.

The chain joins TRBV20-1 to TRBJ1-2; D unresolved. Germline CDR1 is DFQATT and CDR2 is SNEGSKA (reference sequence). V gave up 3 bases and J gave up 2 bases, with 10 bases separating them. The CDR3 loop spans 13 amino acids. DNA of the CDR3: TGCAGTGCTAGGGGCGCGGGCAACTATGGCTACACCTTC. It is translated as CSARGAGNYGYTF.

In this sample, this clonotype turned up many times. This rearrangement joins TRBV28 to TRBJ1-5, with D possibly matching TRBD1 (6 bases). V gave up 5 bases and J gave up 5 bases, with 10 bases separating them. The V gene's germline CDR1 is MDHEN and CDR2 SYDVKM. There are 13 residues in the CDR3. In nucleotides, the CDR3 is TGTGCCAGCAGTCCGACAGGCTATCAGCCCCAGCATTTT. This encodes CASSPTGYQPQHF.

Comments on this clonotype: This could be a read error, since a much larger clone is one nucleotide away. V gene TRBV28 combines with J gene TRBJ1-1; 8 bases line up with TRBD1. Germline V CDR1 and CDR2: MDHEN, SYDVKM. This CDR3 has 14 residues. The trim removed 6 bases at V and 0 bases at J, leaving 3 bases unmatched. DNA of the CDR3: TGTGCCAGCAGCATGACAGGGGTGAACACTGAAGCTTTCTTT. Its translation: CASSMTGVNTEAFF.

This clonotype occurred a few times. This chain joins TRBV6-2 or TRBV6-3 and TRBJ2-7, with a tentative D call TRBD2 (6 bases). The CDR3 has 15 amino acids. Germline V CDR1 and CDR2: MNHEY, SVGEGT. Trimming stripped 2 bases from V and 3 bases from J, with 14 bases between. CDR3 residues: CASSYARSGDYEQYF. The CDR3 DNA reads as TGTGCCAGCAGTTACGCTCGTAGCGGCGACTACGAGCAGTACTTC.

CDR3 sequence reads: CATTGGMDTEAFF. CDR3 in DNA: TGTGCCACCACGGGGGGAATGGACACTGAAGCTTTCTTT. The V gene is TRBV2, the J gene TRBJ1-1, with a tentative D call TRBD1 (5 bases). Trimming pared 10 bases from V and 3 bases from J, leaving 15 bases between. The length of the CDR3 is 13 residues. Germline lookup yields CDR1 SNHLY and CDR2 FYNNEI.

This chain links TRBV6-2 or TRBV6-3 with TRBJ1-2, with 7 bases that match TRBD1. Germline values: CDR1 MNHEY, CDR2 SVGEGT. The CDR3 loop spans 18 amino acids. The V and J ends lost 8 bases and 4 bases, in that order; junction bases with no gene match: 22. As DNA, the CDR3 is TGTGCCAGCGATACATTCCGGGACAGCCCGCTTCTCCGCTATGGCTACACCTTC. This encodes CASDTFRDSPLLRYGYTF.

There are a few counts of this clonotype. The genes are TRBV5-1 and TRBJ2-3, with D tentatively TRBD2 (6 bases). Germline V gene data show CDR1 as SGHRS and CDR2 as YFSETQ. This CDR3 has 17 residues. V was shortened by 3 bases and J by 2 bases, with 19 bases between the two germline ends. The CDR3 protein is CASSSSELRGVTDTQYF. DNA for the CDR3: TGCGCCAGCAGCTCCTCGGAGCTACGCGGGGTCACAGATACGCAGTATTTT.

This clonotype has at least ten counts. The J gene is TRBJ2-5, the V gene TRBV7-2; D uncertain. The CDR3 is 14 residues long. The germline gives CDR1 SGHTA, CDR2 FQGNSA. V lost 1 base and J 2 bases, leaving 8 bases between the germline ends. CDR3 region: CASSLVVEQETQYF. Written as DNA, the CDR3 is TGTGCCAGCAGCTTAGTTGTCGAGCAAGAGACCCAGTACTTC.

This clonotype was detected a few times. J is TRBJ2-3 and V is TRBV14; D assignment may be TRBD1 or TRBD2 (5 bases each). The CDR3 totals 15 residues. The germline CDR1 and CDR2 sequences are SGHDN and FVKESK. Trimming removed 0 bases at V and 5 bases at J, with 12 bases between. The chain's CDR3 is CASSQDAGGRDTQYF. Written as DNA, the CDR3 is TGTGCCAGCAGCCAAGATGCTGGGGGTAGAGATACGCAGTATTTT.

The sample holds many counts of this clonotype. This chain connects TRBV6-2 or TRBV6-3 to TRBJ2-2; D is undetermined. This CDR3 is 13 amino acids long. Germline-derived CDR1 and CDR2 are MNHEY and SVGEGT. The ends were cut back, 1 base at V and 3 bases at J, with 3 bases in the middle. The CDR3 is CASSYLDTGELFF. As DNA, the CDR3 is TGTGCCAGCAGTTACTTAGACACCGGGGAGCTGTTTTTT.